The 14 T cell receptor beta chains below all came from one sample that was sequenced in a study of Graves' ophthalmopathy and Graves' hyperthyroidism (dated by TCRdb to 2017 to 2018). The listed sequencing device is Illumina HiSeq 2000. For repertoire sequencing, TCR beta CDR3 regions were amplified from RNA transcripts. HTBI primers and the Qiagen OneStep RT-PCR kit were used in a first-round RT-PCR, which was followed by a second-round multiplex PCR, size selection and purification. TCRdb redid the processing of the public reads, applying fastp at Q25 and MiXCR, and retained in-frame beta chains. For every CDR3 protein sequence, its rows merge into one entry that carries the most common genes and DNA. For this sample the table gives some 47,000 distinct CDR3 sequences, of which roughly 52% were detected only once. Approximately 23% of the sample is in the top ten clones. Sequencing input: peripheral blood. The receptors were gathered from an adult man with Graves' ophthalmopathy.

This clonotype was counted many times. Just one base apart from a much larger clone, this may be a read error. The chain couples TRBV5-1 to TRBJ2-3; the D is unclear. Germline values: CDR1 SGHRS, CDR2 YFSETQ. Trimming left V 4 bases short and J 4 bases short, with 7 bases between. This CDR3 is 12 amino acids long. CDR3 nucleotides: TGCGCCAGCAGCGTCAGCGCAGATACGCAGTATTTT. Its translation: CASSVSADTQYF.

The CDR3 sequence: CSAPIGLAGLYEQYF. The DNA of the CDR3 is TGCAGTGCCCCTATTGGACTAGCGGGGCTCTACGAGCAGTACTTC. This chain connects TRBV20-1 to TRBJ2-7; TRBD2 matches at 12 bases. This CDR3 is 15 amino acids long. V was clipped by 6 bases and J by 3 bases; unmatched bases: 9. The germline CDR1 and CDR2 sequences are DFQATT and SNEGSKA (reference sequence).

This clonotype was recorded many times. V usage is TRBV5-6 and J usage is TRBJ2-5; a weak D match, TRBD1 (6 bases). Germline values: CDR1 SGHDT, CDR2 YYEEEE. CDR3 length equals 14 residues. The V end lost 4 bases, the J end lost 2 bases, and 12 bases lay between the germline ends. Here the CDR3 DNA reads TGTGCCAGCAGCAACCGGGACACTCAAGAGACCCAGTACTTC. As protein: CASSNRDTQETQYF.

Comments on this clonotype: The CDR3 does not end in the conserved phenylalanine or tryptophan, so this is likely a read error. The DNA is omitted, as the CDR3 cannot be located on it reliably, and the CDR3 follows TCRdb's listing. This chain links TRBV7-3 with TRBJ2-1. From germline, CDR1 is SGHTA and CDR2 FQGTGA. The CDR3 has 10 residues if both end residues are counted. CDR3 residues: CASSLAGLIS.

There are a few counts of this clonotype. Possible read error: a much larger clone is one base away. Given the absence of the conserved phenylalanine or tryptophan at the CDR3 end, a read error is likely. The V and J genes are TRBV11-1 and TRBJ1-1, with TRBD1 as a possible D gene (5 bases). Germline CDR1 is SGHAT and CDR2 is FQDESV (reference sequence). The CDR3 has 17 amino acids. Deletions cut 1 base from V and 5 bases from J, with 20 bases between. CDR3 sequence reads: CASSLEGAGLGRTEAFL. The CDR3 coding sequence is TGTGCCAGCAGCTTAGAAGGTGCGGGACTGGGACGAACTGAAGCTTTCCTT.

The chain recombines TRBV6-9 with TRBJ2-1, with D possibly TRBD1 on 6 matching bases. The V end lost 6 bases, the J end lost 10 bases, and 19 bases lay between the germline ends. The CDR3 length is 14 residues. Germline V gene lookup returns CDR1 MNHGY and CDR2 SVAAGI. The CDR3 DNA reads TGTGCCAGCAGCCCAGACAGGCTCCTAGGGGAGCAGTTCTTC. Its translation is CASSPDRLLGEQFF.

The chain recombines TRBV29-1 with TRBJ2-3; D is unresolved. Between the trimmed V and J ends, which lost 6 bases and 5 bases, there was a span of 6 bases. The CDR3 contains 10 residues. Looked up from germline, CDR1 is SQVTM and CDR2 is ANQGSEA. This CDR3 reads CSVVGDTQYF. For the CDR3, the DNA is TGCAGCGTCGTGGGAGATACGCAGTATTTT.

This clonotype was seen at least ten times. This may come from a read error, since a much larger clone is one base off. CDR3 sequence (DNA): TGTGCCAGTGGTCGGGCTCTGGAAGCTTTCTTT. Protein: CASGRALEAFF. The chain carries TRBV19 and TRBJ1-1; D is uncertain. V was cut by 8 bases and J by 8 bases, with 12 bases left in between. This CDR3 has 11 amino acids. Germline CDR1 LNHDA, CDR2 SQIVND (reference sequence).

The chain has TRBV5-1 and TRBJ2-7; 8 bases fit TRBD1. The germline CDR1 and CDR2 sequences are SGHRS and YFSETQ. Unmatched junction bases numbered 3, after V lost 0 bases and J lost 10 bases. The CDR3 sequence is 12 residues long. CDR3 nucleotides: TGCGCCAGCAGCTTGGACAGGGGGAAACAGTACGTC. This sequence encodes CASSLDRGKQYV.

The sample holds many counts of this clonotype. The CDR3 DNA reads as TGTGCCAGCAGCCAAGATGGGACTAGCAGCACAGATACGCAGTATTTT. Translating it yields CASSQDGTSSTDTQYF. The V call is TRBV4-2, the J call TRBJ2-3; TRBD2 matches at 9 bases. V shed 0 bases and J 0 bases; nucleotides not matched to a gene: 1. Germline CDR1 reads LGHNA; CDR2 reads YNFKEQ. This CDR3 has 16 residues.

The V call is TRBV18, the J call TRBJ2-3, with D possibly TRBD2 on 6 matching bases. The CDR3 sequence is 14 residues long. CDR1 is KGHSH, CDR2 LQKENI, per germline. Trimming removed 2 bases at V and 3 bases at J, with 9 bases between. The CDR3 region is CASSPGGSTDTQYF. The CDR3 region has the DNA TGTGCCAGCTCACCAGGGGGGTCGACAGATACGCAGTATTTT.

The chain joins TRBV12-3 or TRBV12-4 to TRBJ2-2, with TRBD2 matching over 13 bases. The V segment lost 0 bases and the J segment 5 bases; nucleotides outside the gene matches: 9. This CDR3 has 19 amino acids. The CDR3 DNA is TGTGCCAGCAGTTTAGCGCGGGGGACTAGCGGGATGGGTACCGGGGAGCTGTTTTTT. Protein product: CASSLARGTSGMGTGELFF.

This clonotype occurred many times. This CDR3 fails to terminate in the conserved phenylalanine or tryptophan, so it likely reflects a read error. The DNA is omitted, as the CDR3 cannot be located on it reliably, and the CDR3 follows TCRdb's listing. The rearrangement links TRBV20-1 to TRBJ1-1; TRBD1 is the table's D call, not checked against the DNA. The CDR3 is 13 residues long, counting both termini. Per the germline V gene, CDR1 is DFQATT and CDR2 is SNEGSKA (reference sequence). CDR3 loop: CSARGRGQGAPFL.

The chain has TRBV12-3 or TRBV12-4 and TRBJ2-3; weak D call: TRBD1 (6 bases). The CDR3 extends over 13 amino acids. V lost 10 bases to trimming and J lost 8 bases, with 19 bases between them. CDR3 loop: CATDSSRRGTQYF. The CDR3 DNA sequence: TGTGCCACCGACTCCAGTCGCAGGGGTACGCAGTATTTT.